A single sample is the source of the 14 T cell receptor beta chains below, sequenced in a study of response to subunit inactivated influenza vaccine. TCRdb ran MiXCR on the RT-PCR reads and lists one entry per CDR3 protein. This table has 530,000 or so distinct CDR3 sequences, around 11% appearing once. The sample in question was PBMCs from blood, obtained on the day of vaccination. Receptor source: a man between 45 and 60 years old who received an inactivated influenza vaccine.

This clonotype was observed many times. The chain employs TRBV6-2 or TRBV6-3 and TRBJ2-1; no clear D gene. The CDR3 extends over 14 amino acids. The V end was cut by 5 bases, the J end by 5 bases, with 13 bases between. Germline-derived CDR1 and CDR2 are MNHEY and SVGEGT. The CDR3 sequence: CASSLTASNNEQFF. The CDR3 DNA reads as TGTGCCAGCAGTCTTACGGCAAGTAACAATGAGCAGTTCTTC.

V usage is TRBV7-8 and J usage is TRBJ2-7; 7 bases fit TRBD2. Per the germline V gene, CDR1 is SGHVS and CDR2 is FQNEAQ. The V and J ends lost 2 bases and 2 bases, in that order; junction bases with no gene match: 9. The CDR3 contains 16 residues. CDR3 sequence (DNA): TGTGCCAGCAGCTTACCCGACCCGGGACTACCCTACGAGCAGTACTTC. It yields the protein CASSLPDPGLPYEQYF. Combining the CDR3 with reference TRBV7-8 and TRBJ2-7 gives the whole variable domain GAGVSQSPRYKVAKRGQDVALRCDPISGHVSLFWYQQALGQGPEFLTYFQNEAQLDKSGLPSDRFFAERPEGSVSTLKIQRTQQEDSAVYLCASSLPDPGLPYEQYFGPGTRLTVT.

This clonotype was seen only a few times. The chain couples TRBV4-3 to TRBJ2-7; 10 bases match TRBD1. Trimming at V came to 4 bases and at J to 8 bases, leaving 8 bases not matched to a gene. This CDR3 has 14 amino acids. The germline CDR1 and CDR2 sequences are LGHNA and YSLEER. The CDR3: CASSLGTGDSKQYF. The CDR3, as DNA: TGCGCCAGCAGCCTCGGGACAGGGGACTCGAAGCAGTACTTC.

V gene TRBV7-2 combines with J gene TRBJ1-5; no definite D call. The length of the CDR3 is 12 residues. Germline V gene sequence: CDR1 SGHTA, CDR2 FQGNSA. Deletions cut 5 bases from V and 9 bases from J, with 11 bases between. This chain's CDR3 is CASSRPSGPQHF. Here the CDR3 DNA reads TGTGCCAGCAGCCGACCGAGCGGGCCCCAGCATTTT.

This clonotype occurred many times. The chain couples TRBV30 to TRBJ2-1, with no clear D. The CDR3 spans 13 residues. V lost 0 bases and J lost 5, with 8 bases in between. Germline V lookup: CDR1 GTSNPN, CDR2 SVGIG (reference sequence). In nucleotides, the CDR3 is TGTGCCTGGAGTGTCGAAATGAACAATGAGCAGTTCTTC. This sequence encodes CAWSVEMNNEQFF.

This rearrangement joins TRBV24-1 to TRBJ2-4, with TRBD1 as a possible D gene (5 bases). V dropped 3 bases and J dropped 4 bases, with 6 bases sitting between them. Looked up from germline, CDR1 is KGHDR and CDR2 is SFDVKD. This CDR3 comprises 13 residues. The CDR3 here is CATSDGAKNIQYF. The DNA of the CDR3 is TGTGCCACCAGTGATGGGGCGAAAAACATTCAGTACTTC.

This chain uses TRBV9 with TRBJ1-2; 12 nucleotides agree with TRBD1. Germline V gene lookup returns CDR1 SGDLS and CDR2 YYNGEE. With V trimmed by 0 bases and J by 8 bases, 5 bases remained unmatched. There are 15 residues in the CDR3. The CDR3 DNA is TGTGCCAGCAGCGTAGGGGACAGGGGGCGAGTCGGCTACACCTTC. This sequence encodes CASSVGDRGRVGYTF.

The gene calls are TRBV5-1 and TRBJ2-5, with D possibly being TRBD1 or TRBD2 (5 bases each). This CDR3 contains 15 residues. V lost 4 bases to trimming and J lost 5 bases, with 18 bases between them. Per the germline V gene, CDR1 is SGHRS and CDR2 is YFSETQ. The CDR3 protein is CASSGGRGRGETQYF. The CDR3 nucleotides are TGCGCCAGCAGCGGGGGACGAGGGCGCGGGGAGACCCAGTACTTC.

This clonotype was observed many times. The chain joins TRBV6-1 to TRBJ2-1, with 10 positions matching TRBD2. V shed 5 bases, J shed 8 bases, and the junction held 6 bases outside the gene matches. CDR3 length: 14 residues. From germline, CDR1 is MNHNS and CDR2 SASEGT. The CDR3 is CASSLAGALDEQFF. The CDR3 DNA reads TGTGCCAGCAGTCTAGCGGGGGCCCTAGATGAGCAGTTCTTC.

This clonotype was recorded a few times. This chain joins TRBV28 and TRBJ2-1; the D is unclear. The CDR3 is 13 amino acids. CDR1 is MDHEN, CDR2 SYDVKM, per germline. Trimming shortened V by 7 bases and J by 7 bases, and 14 bases separated the two germline ends. CDR3 region: CASTRGPLNEQFF. CDR3 in DNA: TGTGCCAGCACCCGTGGCCCTTTGAATGAGCAGTTCTTC.

This clonotype was observed a few times. The rearrangement joins TRBV20-1 to TRBJ2-3; 9 positions agree with TRBD2. Losses at the gene ends were 1 base for V and 4 bases for J; bases not matched to a gene: 9. The CDR3 contains 16 residues. CDR1 and CDR2 (germline): DFQATT, SNEGSKA (reference sequence). Here the CDR3 reads CSARVSSGAIADTQYF. The CDR3 DNA reads TGCAGTGCTAGAGTATCTAGCGGGGCGATAGCAGATACGCAGTATTTT.

This clonotype occurred many times. The chain uses TRBV10-3 and TRBJ2-1, with D possibly being TRBD2 (7 bases). V gave up 7 bases and J gave up 2 bases, with 15 bases separating them. The CDR3 covers 15 residues. The germline CDR1 and CDR2 sequences are ENHRY and SYGVKD. CDR3 sequence (DNA): TGTGCCATCACCGCTGGGGGGGCACCCTACAATGAGCAGTTCTTC. This codes for CAITAGGAPYNEQFF.

The V call is TRBV18, the J call TRBJ2-1, with 11 nucleotides matching TRBD1. Germline values: CDR1 KGHSH, CDR2 LQKENI. The CDR3 extends over 19 amino acids. The V gene end was trimmed by 3 bases and the J gene end by 6 bases; junction bases not matched to a gene: 16. CDR3 in amino acids: CASSPPGTGGGSRVNEQFF. The CDR3 region has the DNA TGTGCCAGCTCACCCCCCGGGACAGGGGGTGGTTCTCGGGTCAATGAGCAGTTCTTC.

This clonotype was observed many times. The CDR3: CASSSWGAGVTDTQYF. Here the CDR3 DNA reads TGTGCCAGCAGTTCCTGGGGGGCCGGGGTTACAGATACGCAGTATTTT. The V and J genes are TRBV12-3 or TRBV12-4 and TRBJ2-3; D may match TRBD1 or TRBD2 (6 bases each). V was pared by 4 bases and J by 3 bases, with 17 bases between. The CDR3 sequence is 16 residues long.